This T cell receptor beta chain was obtained from a study of shared clonotypes between healthy human individuals. CDR1 and CDR2 (germline): MNHEY, SVGAGI. The CDR3 contains 15 residues. Some clones are missing from TCRdb's copy, which holds only in-frame ones; the method was immunoSEQ multiplex PCR. There are over 2 million clones in the sample; roughly 95% occur only once, and roughly 0.13% lies in the top ten. Remarks on this clone: Its antigen is unidentified. Germline and junction disagree at one end, which may indicate a read error.

Study-wide findings and caveats: Naive subsets usually exceeded memory subsets in estimated richness.

This chain uses TRBV6-5 with TRBJ2-7, with 9 positions matching TRBD2. The receptor comes from a man aged 18 to 30 in good health. The sample was naive CD4+ T cells sorted from blood. Subset denoted: CD45RA+ positively selected. Here the CDR3 reads CASSYSGLASSEQYF. In DNA form, the CDR3 reads TGTGCCAGCAGTTACTCGGGACTAGCCTCCTCCGAGCAGTACTTC.